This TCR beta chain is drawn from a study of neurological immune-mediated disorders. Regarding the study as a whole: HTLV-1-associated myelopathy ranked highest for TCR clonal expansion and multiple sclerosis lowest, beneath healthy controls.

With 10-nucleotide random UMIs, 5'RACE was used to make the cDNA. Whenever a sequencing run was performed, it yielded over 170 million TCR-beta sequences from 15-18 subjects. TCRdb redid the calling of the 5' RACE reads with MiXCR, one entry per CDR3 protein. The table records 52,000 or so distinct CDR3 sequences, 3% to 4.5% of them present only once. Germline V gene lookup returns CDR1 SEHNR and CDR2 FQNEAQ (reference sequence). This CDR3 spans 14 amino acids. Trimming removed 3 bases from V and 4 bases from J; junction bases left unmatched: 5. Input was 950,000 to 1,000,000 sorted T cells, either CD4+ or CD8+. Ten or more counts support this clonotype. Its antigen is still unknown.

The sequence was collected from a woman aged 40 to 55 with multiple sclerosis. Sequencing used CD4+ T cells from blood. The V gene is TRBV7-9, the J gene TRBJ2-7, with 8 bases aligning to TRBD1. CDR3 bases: TGTGCCAGCAGCTTTGACAGGGGCCGGTACGAGCAGTACTTC. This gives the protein CASSFDRGRYEQYF.